The 7 T cell receptor beta chains below come from one sample, sequenced in a study of blood T cell repertoires in COVID-19. TCRdb's table, derived via immunoSEQ multiplex PCR, lists solely in-frame clones and lacks some. The sample contains several thousand clones, 75% to 95% of which appear only once. Sequencing was carried out using peripheral blood. The receptors here all came from a woman in her forties or fifties with active COVID-19.

The chain joins TRBV7-2 to TRBJ2-1, with D perhaps matching TRBD2 (6 bases). Germline loops: CDR1 SGHTA, CDR2 FQGNSA. V was clipped by 7 bases and J by 7 bases, with 20 bases between them. The CDR3 totals 15 residues. The CDR3 region has the DNA TGTGCCAGCACCGAGGGGACTGGGTTCTTTAATGAGCAGTTCTTC. Translated: CASTEGTGFFNEQFF.

This clone was observed once. This chain joins TRBV5-8 and TRBJ2-1, with 11 bases matching TRBD2. The V and J ends lost 0 bases and 7 bases, in that order; junction bases with no gene match: 0. CDR1 SGHTS and CDR2 YDEGEE come from the germline V gene. This CDR3 has 14 residues. CDR3: CASSLASGRNEQFF. CDR3 DNA: TGTGCCAGCAGCTTGGCTAGCGGGAGGAATGAGCAGTTCTTC.

The chain employs TRBV5-8 and TRBJ1-5; 9 bases line up with TRBD1. Germline CDR1 is SGHTS and CDR2 is YDEGEE. V lost 2 bases to trimming and J lost 6 bases; unmatched junction nucleotides: 3. This CDR3 is built from 14 residues. The CDR3 bases are TGTGCCAGCAGCTTATACAGGGGGCCTCAGCCCCAGCATTTT. Its protein product is CASSLYRGPQPQHF.

As to this clone: Different DNA sequences within this sample yield the same CDR3. The genes are TRBV5-6 and TRBJ2-7; D is possibly TRBD1 (6 bases). In germline, CDR1 is SGHDT, CDR2 YYEEEE. This CDR3 region has 12 residues. Deletions cut 2 bases from V and 3 bases from J, with 6 bases between. CDR3 amino acids: CASSLQGYEQYF. CDR3 nucleotide sequence: TGTGCCAGCAGCTTACAGGGCTACGAGCAGTACTTC.

The CDR3 DNA follows: TGTGCCAGCAGCTCCGACGGGGTTGGGGCCAACGTCCTGACTTTC. Residues: CASSSDGVGANVLTF. The chain couples TRBV7-9 to TRBJ2-6, with D maybe TRBD2 (5 bases). CDR1 SEHNR and CDR2 FQNEAQ come from the germline V gene (reference sequence). The length of the CDR3 is 15 residues. V was clipped by 4 bases and J by 3 bases, with 10 bases between them.

This clone came up a few times. This chain links TRBV9 with TRBJ1-2, with D unclear. The CDR3 has 12 amino acids. V was clipped by 0 bases and J by 13 bases, with 13 bases between them. Germline assignment: CDR1 SGDLS and CDR2 YYNGEE. The CDR3 here is CASSVVEGRCTF. The CDR3 DNA follows: TGTGCCAGCAGCGTAGTAGAAGGGAGGTGCACCTTC.

The chain carries TRBV30 and TRBJ1-4, with D tentatively TRBD1 (5 bases). V lost 0 bases, J lost 8 bases, and 13 bases lay in between. The CDR3 runs to 14 residues. The V gene's germline CDR1 is GTSNPN and CDR2 SVGIG (reference sequence). The CDR3 bases are TGTGCCTGGAGTGTTTGGGGGGTCGAGGAAAAACTGTTTTTT. Translated, it gives CAWSVWGVEEKLFF.